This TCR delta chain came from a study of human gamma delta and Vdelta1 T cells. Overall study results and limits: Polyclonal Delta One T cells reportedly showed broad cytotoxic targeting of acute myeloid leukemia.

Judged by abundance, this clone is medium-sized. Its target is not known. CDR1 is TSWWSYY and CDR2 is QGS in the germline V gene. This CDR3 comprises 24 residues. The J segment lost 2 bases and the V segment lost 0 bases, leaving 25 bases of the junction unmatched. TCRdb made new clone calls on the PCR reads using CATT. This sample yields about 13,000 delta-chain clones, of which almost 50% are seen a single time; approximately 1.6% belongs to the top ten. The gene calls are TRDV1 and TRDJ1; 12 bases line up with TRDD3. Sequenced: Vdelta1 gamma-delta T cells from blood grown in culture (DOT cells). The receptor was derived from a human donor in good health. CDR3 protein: CALGELSWYLRAGGYGLRTDKLIF. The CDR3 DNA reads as TGTGCTCTTGGGGAACTTTCCTGGTACCTACGGGCTGGGGGATACGGGCTTCGGACCGATAAACTCATCTTT.